One and the same sample provided the 3 T cell receptor beta chains below, sequenced in a study of blood T cell repertoires in COVID-19 (dated by TCRdb to about 2020). Libraries came from the immunoSEQ multiplex PCR assay. As stored in TCRdb, this immuneACCESS dataset retains in-frame rearrangements with V and J assigned. A fraction of the clones does not appear; measured against another copy, unresolved V genes explain less than half of the discrepancy, and the remainder lacks a known reason. Here the sample has 450,000 or so clones; roughly nine tenths occur a single time. The ten largest clones capture approximately 0.9% of the sample. The sample consisted of peripheral blood. All receptors derive from a man younger than 35 with COVID-19, enrolled during active disease.

This sequence joins TRBV27 and TRBJ1-4; D not certain. Germline assignment: CDR1 MNHEY and CDR2 SMNVEV (reference sequence). The CDR3 consists of 14 residues. Trimming cost V 0 bases and J 5 bases, with 7 bases left between them. The CDR3 loop reads CASSLSGRNEKLFF. The DNA of the CDR3 is TGTGCCAGCAGTTTATCAGGGAGGAATGAAAAACTGTTTTTT.

This clone was seen more than once but under ten times. The chain has TRBV6-6 and TRBJ1-5; D ambiguous. The germline CDR1 and CDR2 sequences are MNHNY and SVGAGI (reference sequence). Deletions cut 0 bases from V and 2 bases from J, with 11 bases between. The CDR3 has 16 residues. The CDR3 nucleotides are TGTGCCAGCAGTTACTCGAGGGATTTTGGCAATCAGCCCCAGCATTTT. Encoded protein: CASSYSRDFGNQPQHF.

The chain has TRBV7-9 and TRBJ2-5; 7 nucleotides match TRBD2. The germline gives CDR1 SEHNR, CDR2 FQNEAQ (reference sequence). The V gene end was trimmed by 4 bases and the J gene end by 1 base; junction bases not matched to a gene: 9. CDR3 length: 16 residues. CDR3 DNA sequence: TGTGCCAGCAGCTCCACCAGACTAGCAGCCCAAGAGACCCAGTACTTC. It is translated as CASSSTRLAAQETQYF.